This T cell receptor beta chain was retrieved from a study of blood T cell repertoires in COVID-19. How the authors handled the data: Amplification with reference gene primers provided the estimates of nucleated cell counts. Some clones are missing from TCRdb's copy, which holds only in-frame ones; the method was immunoSEQ multiplex PCR. D and trimming come from the DNA, and the V and J calls and clone size come from that table. The sample has around 150,000 clones, around 81% seen once. This clone was counted once. This CDR3 is 16 amino acids long. Germline V gene sequence: CDR1 SEHNR, CDR2 FQNEAQ (reference sequence). V shed 5 bases, J shed 7 bases, and the junction held 10 bases outside the gene matches.

This sequence joins TRBV7-9 and TRBJ1-6, with TRBD1 matching 8 bases. The receptor comes from a woman aged 55-75 years with active or convalescent COVID-19. Specimen: peripheral blood. This chain's CDR3 is CASSPRTGLGNSPLHF. DNA for the CDR3: TGTGCCAGCAGCCCAAGGACAGGGTTGGGCAATTCACCCCTCCACTTT.